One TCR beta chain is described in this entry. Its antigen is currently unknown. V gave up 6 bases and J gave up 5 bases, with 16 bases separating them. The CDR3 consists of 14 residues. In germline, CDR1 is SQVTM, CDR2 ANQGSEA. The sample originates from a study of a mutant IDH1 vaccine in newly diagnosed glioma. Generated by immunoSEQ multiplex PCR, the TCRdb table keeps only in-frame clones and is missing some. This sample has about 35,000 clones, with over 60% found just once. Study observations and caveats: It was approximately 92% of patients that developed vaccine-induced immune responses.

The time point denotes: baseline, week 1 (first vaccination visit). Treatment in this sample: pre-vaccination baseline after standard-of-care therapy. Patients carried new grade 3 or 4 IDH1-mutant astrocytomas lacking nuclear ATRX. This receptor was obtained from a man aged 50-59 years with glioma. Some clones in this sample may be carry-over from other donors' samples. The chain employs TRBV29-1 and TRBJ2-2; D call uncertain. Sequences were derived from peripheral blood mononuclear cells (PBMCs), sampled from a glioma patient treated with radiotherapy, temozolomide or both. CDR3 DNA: TGCAGCGTACCGGACCCCGTACGTACCGGGGAGCTGTTTTTT. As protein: CSVPDPVRTGELFF.